This is a list of T cell receptor beta chains from one sample in a study of T cells in Graves' hyperthyroidism and ophthalmopathy. TCRdb analysed the multiplex PCR reads with MiXCR anew, one entry per CDR3 protein. The table lists about 600,000 distinct CDR3 sequences, around 15% of them singletons. The sequencing input was blood. Receptors originate from a woman between 45 and 65 years old with Graves' ophthalmopathy. CDR3s include the opening cysteine and the closing phenylalanine or tryptophan. D genes are given only for firm matches. Clone size appears in some rows only: once, few, many, or a class for an expanded clone.

clone_size j_call v_call d_call cdr3_nt cdr3_aa
many TRBJ2-3 TRBV11-2 - TGTGCCAGCAGCACACCCTCATGGGGAGATACGCAGTATTTT CASSTPSWGDTQYF
many TRBJ1-3 TRBV11-3 - TGTGCCAGCAGCCCCTATGGGTCGGGCACCTCATACTCTGGAAACACCATATATTTT CASSPYGSGTSYSGNTIYF
many TRBJ2-7 TRBV7-9 - TGTGCCAGCAGCTTTTTAGAAGGGAGCCACGAGCAGTACTTC CASSFLEGSHEQYF
many TRBJ2-7 TRBV6-6 TRBD2 TGTGCCAGCAGTTACAGGACTAGCTCCTACGAGCAGTACTTC CASSYRTSSYEQYF
- TRBJ2-3 TRBV3-1 - TGTGCCAGCAGCCAAGATGTGCCCTCGGGTACGCAGTATTTT CASSQDVPSGTQYF
many TRBJ2-7 TRBV18 TRBD2 TGTGCCAGCTCACCAGCCTTAGCGGGAGGGCTCGAGCAGTACTTC CASSPALAGGLEQYF
- TRBJ2-1 TRBV14 - TGTGCCAGCAGCCTGAGATACGGATCCTACAATGAGCAGTTCTTC CASSLRYGSYNEQFF
many TRBJ2-4 TRBV20-1 - TGCAGTGCTAGAGGTCGTGGGGGGACCAAAAACATTCAGTACTTC CSARGRGGTKNIQYF
- TRBJ2-3 TRBV19 - TGTGCCAGCGACGGGTGGGGGACAGATACGCAGTATTTT CASDGWGTDTQYF
many TRBJ1-2 TRBV12-3/TRBV12-4 - TGTGCCAGCAGTCAAGTACGTTCGTATGGCTACACCTTC CASSQVRSYGYTF
few TRBJ1-1 TRBV12-5 - TGTGCTAGTGGCGTTGGGACTGAAGCTTTCTTT CASGVGTEAFF
many TRBJ2-4 TRBV27 - TGTGCCAGCAGTTACAGGGAGAAAAACATTCAGTACTTC CASSYREKNIQYF
- TRBJ2-1 TRBV20-1 TRBD2 TGCAGTGCTAGTCGGATAGCGGGAGAGTTTTACAATAAGCAGTTCTTC CSASRIAGEFYNKQFF
many TRBJ2-1 TRBV7-2 TRBD2 TGTGCCAGCAGCTTAGTATTGCGGGGGGCAAGTGAGCAGTTCTTC CASSLVLRGASEQFF
many TRBJ1-1 TRBV5-1 - TGCGCCAGCAGCCGGCCAGGACCGAACACTGAAGCTTTCTTT CASSRPGPNTEAFF
many TRBJ2-2 TRBV20-1 - TGCAGTGCTAGACTATCCGGGAGAAGCACCGGGGAGCTGTTTTTT CSARLSGRSTGELFF
many TRBJ2-1 TRBV7-9 TRBD2 TGTGCCAGCAGCAGACCGGGGGGGGATGAGCAGTTCTTC CASSRPGGDEQFF
many TRBJ1-1 TRBV28 TRBD1 TGTGCCAGCAGACCCGGGACAGGGGCTACTGAAGCTTTCTTT CASRPGTGATEAFF
- TRBJ2-7 TRBV7-8 - TGTGCCAGCAGCTTGCTCAGGGGGGGGGCCGTCGACGAGCAGTACTTC CASSLLRGGAVDEQYF
many TRBJ2-3 TRBV7-3 - TGTGCCAGCAGCACGGACGGACCATCTTTGGGAGATACGCAGTATTTT CASSTDGPSLGDTQYF
many TRBJ1-5 TRBV12-3/TRBV12-4 - TGTGCCAGCAGTTTATTTGGAGGTGGAGGGTATAGCAATCAGCCCCAGCATTTT CASSLFGGGGYSNQPQHF
few TRBJ1-3 TRBV28 TRBD1 TGTGCCAGCAGCCTTCGTGGTTTTGAAGACAGGGCAATGGGCACCATATATTTT CASSLRGFEDRAMGTIYF
many TRBJ2-4 TRBV7-8 TRBD2 TGTGCCAGCAGCGACTCGAGCGGGAGCCTAGCCAAAAACATTCAGTACTTC CASSDSSGSLAKNIQYF
many TRBJ2-7 TRBV10-3 TRBD2 TGTGCCATCAGTGGGACTAGCGGGGCAACCTACGAGCAGTACTTC CAISGTSGATYEQYF
few TRBJ1-5 TRBV28 - TGTGCCAGCAGCAAAGGGGGTAGGGCAAGCCTTACCAATCAGCCCCAGCATTTT CASSKGGRASLTNQPQHF
- TRBJ2-3 TRBV5-1 - TGCGCCAGCAGCTCGGCGGGACATAGCACAGATACGCAGTATTTT CASSSAGHSTDTQYF
many TRBJ2-2 TRBV7-9 TRBD2 TGTGCCAGCAGCTCCATACGAAGGGCGGGAGTGGTCACCGGGGAGCTGTTTTTT CASSSIRRAGVVTGELFF
few TRBJ1-2 TRBV27 - TGTGCCAGCAGTTTAATGGGGCGCGGCTATGGCTACACCTTC CASSLMGRGYGYTF
once TRBJ2-7 TRBV7-2 TRBD2 TGTGCCAGCAGCCATCTAGCGGGAGGGACCCCAACCTACGAGCAGTACTTC CASSHLAGGTPTYEQYF